Here is one T cell receptor (beta chain) with its context. The data were obtained in a study of CD8+CD57+ T cells in acquired aplastic anemia. The V and J ends lost 3 bases and 0 bases respectively, with 14 bases between them. The CDR3 extends over 16 amino acids. The germline V gene encodes CDR1 ENHRY and CDR2 SYGVKD. Selection for sequencing was limited to patients who had shown CD8+CD57+ cell expansion by flow cytometry. Every patient had severe acquired aplastic anemia. Patients had undergone no therapy by the time their blood was sampled. Genomic DNA served as template for TCR beta VDJ and CDR3 profiling. TCRdb reanalysed the reads using MiXCR and keeps one entry per CDR3 protein. Here the sample spans over 150,000 distinct CDR3 sequences, nearly 50% being singletons.

The gene calls are TRBV10-3 and TRBJ1-1; TRBD1 might be the D (5 bases). Material for sequencing was sorted CD4+, CD8+, or CD8+CD57+ T cells (not recorded which) from PBMCs. The TCR was taken from a human donor with aplastic anemia. The CDR3 loop is CAISDDSTYLNTEAFF. CDR3 nucleotides: TGTGCCATCAGTGACGACAGTACCTATCTGAACACTGAAGCTTTCTTT.